This TCR beta chain was identified in a study of cytomegalovirus exposure and HLA in healthy donors. Study-level results: Most TCR sequences showed up rarely, but some public TCRs showed up in many donors. Further analysis was carried out later, and it showed several of the most significant clusters appearing linked to common viral pathogens.

Researchers ran the PCR with 60 Vbeta and 13 Jbeta primers. Using immunoSEQ multiplex PCR, the repertoire was profiled, and TCRdb retains in-frame clones only, with some absent. Here the sample spans roughly 130,000 clones, 75% to 85% being singletons. The CDR3 covers 13 residues. V was pared by 3 bases and J by 10 bases, with 15 bases between. Germline-derived CDR1 and CDR2 are SEHNR and FQNEAQ (reference sequence). Turning to this clone: Its antigen is currently unknown.

V and J are TRBV7-9 and TRBJ1-1, with D perhaps matching TRBD1 (6 bases). Sequencing input: PBMCs. This sequence was found in a woman aged 35 to 49 in good health and CMV-seropositive. This CDR3 is CASSFPQGRLAFF. Here the CDR3 DNA reads TGTGCCAGCAGCTTCCCCCAGGGGCGCCTAGCTTTCTTT. Using reference TRBV7-9 and TRBJ1-1 for the parts outside the CDR3, the full variable domain is DTGVSQNPRHKITKRGQNVTFRCDPISEHNRLYWYRQTLGQGPEFLTYFQNEAQLEKSRLLSDRFSAERPKGSFSTLEIQRTEQGDSAMYLCASSFPQGRLAFFGQGTRLTVV.